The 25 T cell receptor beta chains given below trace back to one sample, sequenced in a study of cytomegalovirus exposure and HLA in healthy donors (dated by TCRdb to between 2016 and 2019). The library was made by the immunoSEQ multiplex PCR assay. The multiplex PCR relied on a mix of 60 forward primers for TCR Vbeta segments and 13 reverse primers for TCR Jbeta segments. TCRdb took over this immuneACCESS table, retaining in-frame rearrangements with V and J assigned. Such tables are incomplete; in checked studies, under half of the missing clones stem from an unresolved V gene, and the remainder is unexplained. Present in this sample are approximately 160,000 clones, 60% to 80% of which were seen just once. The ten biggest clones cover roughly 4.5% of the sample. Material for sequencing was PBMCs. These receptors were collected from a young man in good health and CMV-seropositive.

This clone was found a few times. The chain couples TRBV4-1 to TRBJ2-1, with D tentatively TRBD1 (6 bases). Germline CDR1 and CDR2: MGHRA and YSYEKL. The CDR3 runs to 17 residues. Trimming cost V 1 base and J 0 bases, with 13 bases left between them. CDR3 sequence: CASSQGLGTNSYNEQFF. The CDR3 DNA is TGCGCCAGCAGCCAAGGGCTCGGGACAAACTCCTACAATGAGCAGTTCTTC.

The CDR3 spells CASSQVGVSGLARGDTQYF. For the CDR3, the DNA is TGTGCCAGCAGCCAAGTGGGGGTTTCGGGACTAGCAAGGGGAGATACGCAGTATTTT. The V call is TRBV4-2, the J call TRBJ2-3, with 9 bases identical to TRBD2. Germline-derived CDR1 and CDR2 are LGHNA and YNFKEQ. J gave up 5 bases and V 1 base, and 16 bases lay outside the gene matches. This CDR3 is built from 19 residues.

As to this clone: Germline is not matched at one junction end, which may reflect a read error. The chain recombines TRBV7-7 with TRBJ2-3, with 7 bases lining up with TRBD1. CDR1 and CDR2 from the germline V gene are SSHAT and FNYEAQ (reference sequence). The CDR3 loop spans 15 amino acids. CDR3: CASSSGQTSTDTQYF. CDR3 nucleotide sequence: TGTGCTAGCAGCTCGGGACAGACTAGCACAGATACGCAGTATTTT. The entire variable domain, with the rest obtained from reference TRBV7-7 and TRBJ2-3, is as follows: GAGVSQSPRYKVTKRGQDVTLRCDPISSHATLYWYQQALGQGPEFLTYFNYEAQPDKSGLPSDRFSAERPEGSISTLTIQRTEQRDSAMYRCASSSGQTSTDTQYFGPGTRLTVL.

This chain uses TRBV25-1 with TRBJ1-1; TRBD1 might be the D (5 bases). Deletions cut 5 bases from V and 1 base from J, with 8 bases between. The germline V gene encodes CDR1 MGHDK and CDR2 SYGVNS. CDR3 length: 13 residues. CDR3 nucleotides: TGTGCCAGCAGTTGGGGGGGGAACACTGAAGCTTTCTTT. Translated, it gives CASSWGGNTEAFF.

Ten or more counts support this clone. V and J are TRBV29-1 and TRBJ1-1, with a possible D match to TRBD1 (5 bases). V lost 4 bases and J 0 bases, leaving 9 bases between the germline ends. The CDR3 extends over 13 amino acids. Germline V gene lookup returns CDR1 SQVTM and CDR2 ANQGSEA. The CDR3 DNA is TGCAGCGTTGTCAGACAGCTGAACACTGAAGCTTTCTTT. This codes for CSVVRQLNTEAFF. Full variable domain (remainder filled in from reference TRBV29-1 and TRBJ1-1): SAVISQKPSRDICQRGTSLTIQCQVDSQVTMMFWYRQQPGQSLTLIATANQGSEATYESGFVIDKFPISRPNLTFSTLTVSNMSPEDSSIYLCSVVRQLNTEAFFGQGTRLTVV.

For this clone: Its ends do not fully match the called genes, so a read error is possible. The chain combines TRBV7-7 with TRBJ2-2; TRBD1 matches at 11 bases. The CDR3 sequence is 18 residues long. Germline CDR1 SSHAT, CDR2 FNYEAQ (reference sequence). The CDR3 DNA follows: TGTGCTAGCAGCTCAAGGACAGGGGGCGGTTTTGACACCGGGGAGCTGTTTTTT. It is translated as CASSSRTGGGFDTGELFF. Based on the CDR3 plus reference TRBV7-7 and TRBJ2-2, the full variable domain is GAGVSQSPRYKVTKRGQDVTLRCDPISSHATLYWYQQALGQGPEFLTYFNYEAQPDKSGLPSDRFSAERPEGSISTLTIQRTEQRDSAMYRCASSSRTGGGFDTGELFFGEGSRLTVL.

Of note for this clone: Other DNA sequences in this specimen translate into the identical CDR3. CDR3 protein: CASSEALRQPQHF. CDR3 bases: TGTGCCAGCAGTGAAGCGCTACGACAGCCCCAGCATTTT. This chain joins TRBV2 and TRBJ1-5; D not resolved. Trimming stripped 0 bases from V and 7 bases from J, with 7 bases between. This CDR3 has 13 amino acids. Germline loops: CDR1 SNHLY, CDR2 FYNNEI.

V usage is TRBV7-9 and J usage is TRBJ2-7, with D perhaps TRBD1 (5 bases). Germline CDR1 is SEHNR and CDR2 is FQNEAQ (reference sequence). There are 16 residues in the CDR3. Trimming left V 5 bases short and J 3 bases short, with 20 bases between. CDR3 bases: TGTGCCAGCAGCCAGATTAAGAGGACACCAATCTACGAGCAGTACGTC. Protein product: CASSQIKRTPIYEQYV.

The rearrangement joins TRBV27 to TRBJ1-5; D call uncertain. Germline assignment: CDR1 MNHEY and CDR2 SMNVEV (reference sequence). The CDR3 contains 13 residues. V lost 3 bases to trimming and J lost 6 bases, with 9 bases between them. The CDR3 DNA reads TGTGCCAGCAGTTTTGGAGGGTCTCAGCCCCAGCATTTT. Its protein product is CASSFGGSQPQHF.

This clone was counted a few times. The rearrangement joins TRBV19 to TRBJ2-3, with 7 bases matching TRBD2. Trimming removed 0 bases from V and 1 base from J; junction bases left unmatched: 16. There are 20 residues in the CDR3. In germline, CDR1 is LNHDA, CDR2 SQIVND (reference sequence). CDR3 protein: CASSIDRSGGQAGRTDTQYF. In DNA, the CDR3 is TGTGCCAGTAGTATAGATCGATCGGGCGGGCAAGCGGGACGCACAGATACGCAGTATTTT.

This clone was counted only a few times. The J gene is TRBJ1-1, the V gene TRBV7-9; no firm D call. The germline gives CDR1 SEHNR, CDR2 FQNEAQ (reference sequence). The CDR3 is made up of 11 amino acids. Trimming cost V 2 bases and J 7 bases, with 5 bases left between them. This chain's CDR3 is CASSLQYEAFF. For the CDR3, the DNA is TGTGCCAGCAGCTTACAGTATGAAGCTTTCTTT.

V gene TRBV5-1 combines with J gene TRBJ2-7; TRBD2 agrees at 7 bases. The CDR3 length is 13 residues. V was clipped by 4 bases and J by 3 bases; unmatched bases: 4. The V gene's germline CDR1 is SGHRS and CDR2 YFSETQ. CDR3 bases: TGCGCCAGCAGCCCGGGGAGGGGCTACGAGCAGTACGTC. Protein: CASSPGRGYEQYV.

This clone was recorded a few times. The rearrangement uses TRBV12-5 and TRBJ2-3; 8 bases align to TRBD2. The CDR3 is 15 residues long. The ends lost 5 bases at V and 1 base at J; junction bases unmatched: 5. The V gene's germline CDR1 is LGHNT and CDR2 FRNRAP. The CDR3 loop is CASGTPGGGTDTQYF. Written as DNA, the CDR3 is TGTGCTAGTGGTACCCCCGGGGGGGGCACAGATACGCAGTATTTT. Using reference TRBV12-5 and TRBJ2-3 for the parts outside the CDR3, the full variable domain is DARVTQTPRHKVTEMGQEVTMRCQPILGHNTVFWYRQTMMQGLELLAYFRNRAPLDDSGMPKDRFSAEMPDATLATLKIQPSEPRDSAVYFCASGTPGGGTDTQYFGPGTRLTVL.

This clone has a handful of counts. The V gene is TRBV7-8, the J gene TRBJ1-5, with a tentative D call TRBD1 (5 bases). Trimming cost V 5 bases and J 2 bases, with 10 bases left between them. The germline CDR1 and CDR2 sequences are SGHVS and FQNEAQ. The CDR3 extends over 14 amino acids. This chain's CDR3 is CASSPRGGNQPQHF. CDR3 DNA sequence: TGTGCCAGCAGCCCCCGGGGGGGCAATCAGCCCCAGCATTTT. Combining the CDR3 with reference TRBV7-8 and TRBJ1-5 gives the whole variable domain GAGVSQSPRYKVAKRGQDVALRCDPISGHVSLFWYQQALGQGPEFLTYFQNEAQLDKSGLPSDRFFAERPEGSVSTLKIQRTQQEDSAVYLCASSPRGGNQPQHFGDGTRLSIL.

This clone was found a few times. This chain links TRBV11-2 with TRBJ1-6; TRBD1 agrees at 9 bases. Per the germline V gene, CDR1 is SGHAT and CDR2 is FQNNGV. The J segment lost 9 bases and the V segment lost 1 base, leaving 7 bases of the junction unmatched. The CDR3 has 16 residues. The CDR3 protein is CASSLGYRGLASPLHF. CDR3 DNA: TGTGCCAGCAGCTTAGGGTACAGGGGGCTAGCTTCACCCCTCCACTTT.

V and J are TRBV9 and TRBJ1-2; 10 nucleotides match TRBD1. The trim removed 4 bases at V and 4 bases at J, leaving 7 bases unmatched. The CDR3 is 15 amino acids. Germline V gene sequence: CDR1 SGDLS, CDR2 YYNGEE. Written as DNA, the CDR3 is TGTGCCAGCAGCCCTGTGGGACAGGGGACCTATGGCTACACCTTC. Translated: CASSPVGQGTYGYTF.

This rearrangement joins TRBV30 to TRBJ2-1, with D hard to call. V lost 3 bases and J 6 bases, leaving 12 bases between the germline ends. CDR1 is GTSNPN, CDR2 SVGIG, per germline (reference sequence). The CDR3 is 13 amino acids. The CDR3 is CAWSAGWVNEQFF. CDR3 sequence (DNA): TGTGCCTGGAGCGCAGGATGGGTCAATGAGCAGTTCTTC.

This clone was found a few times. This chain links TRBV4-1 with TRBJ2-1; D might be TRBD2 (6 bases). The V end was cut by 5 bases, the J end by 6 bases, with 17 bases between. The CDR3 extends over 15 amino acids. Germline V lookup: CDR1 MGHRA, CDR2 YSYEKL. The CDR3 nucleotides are TGCGCCAGCAGCTCTGGGGGACTCACCAGCAATGAGCAGTTCTTC. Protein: CASSSGGLTSNEQFF.

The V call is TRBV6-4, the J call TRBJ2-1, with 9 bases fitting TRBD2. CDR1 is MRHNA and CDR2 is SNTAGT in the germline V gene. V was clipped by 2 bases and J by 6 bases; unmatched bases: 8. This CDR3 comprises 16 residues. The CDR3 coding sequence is TGTGCCAGCAGTGACGCCCCGGGACTAGCTGGCAATGAGCAGTTCTTC. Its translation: CASSDAPGLAGNEQFF.

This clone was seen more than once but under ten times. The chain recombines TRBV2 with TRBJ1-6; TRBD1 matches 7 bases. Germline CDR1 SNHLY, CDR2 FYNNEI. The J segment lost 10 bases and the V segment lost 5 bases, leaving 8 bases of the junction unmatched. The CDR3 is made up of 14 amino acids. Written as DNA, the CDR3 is TGTGCCAGCAGTCTAACAGGGGCTGGATCACCCCTCCACTTT. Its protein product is CASSLTGAGSPLHF.

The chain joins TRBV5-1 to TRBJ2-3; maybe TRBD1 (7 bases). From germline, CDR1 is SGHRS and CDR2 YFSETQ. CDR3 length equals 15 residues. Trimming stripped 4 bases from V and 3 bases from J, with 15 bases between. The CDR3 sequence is CASSQGVAVTDTQYF. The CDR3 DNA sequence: TGCGCCAGCAGCCAGGGGGTAGCGGTTACAGATACGCAGTATTTT.

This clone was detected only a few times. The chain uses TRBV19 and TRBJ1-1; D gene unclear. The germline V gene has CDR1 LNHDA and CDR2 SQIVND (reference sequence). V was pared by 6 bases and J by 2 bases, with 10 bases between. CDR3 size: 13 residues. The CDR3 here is CASRGRDNTEAFF. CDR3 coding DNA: TGTGCCAGTAGGGGCCGAGATAACACTGAAGCTTTCTTT. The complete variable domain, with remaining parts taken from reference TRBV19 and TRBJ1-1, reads DGGITQSPKYLFRKEGQNVTLSCEQNLNHDAMYWYRQDPGQGLRLIYYSQIVNDFQKGDIAEGYSVSREKKESFPLTVTSAQKNPTAFYLCASRGRDNTEAFFGQGTRLTVV.

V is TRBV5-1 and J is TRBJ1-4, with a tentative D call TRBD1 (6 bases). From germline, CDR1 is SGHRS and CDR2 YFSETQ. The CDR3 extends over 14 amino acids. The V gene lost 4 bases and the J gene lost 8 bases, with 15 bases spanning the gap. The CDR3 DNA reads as TGCGCCAGCAGCCACGGACAGAAGGACGAAAAACTGTTTTTT. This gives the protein CASSHGQKDEKLFF.

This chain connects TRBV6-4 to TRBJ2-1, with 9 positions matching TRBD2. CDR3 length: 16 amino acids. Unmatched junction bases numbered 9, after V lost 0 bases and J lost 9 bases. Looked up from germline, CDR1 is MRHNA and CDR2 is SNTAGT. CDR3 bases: TGTGCCAGCAGTGACTCAGCTAGCGGGGAACTCGGTGAGCAGTTCTTC. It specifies CASSDSASGELGEQFF.

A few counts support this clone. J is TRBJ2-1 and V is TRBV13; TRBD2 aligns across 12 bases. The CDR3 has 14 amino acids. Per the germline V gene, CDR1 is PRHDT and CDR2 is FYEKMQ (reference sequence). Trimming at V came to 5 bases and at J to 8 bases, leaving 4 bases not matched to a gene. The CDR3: CASSAWTSGDEQFF. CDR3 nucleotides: TGTGCCAGCAGCGCTTGGACTAGCGGGGATGAGCAGTTCTTC.